This TCR beta chain was identified in a study of OX40 agonist ivuxolimab in advanced cancers. Only in-frame clones appear in the TCRdb table, and some are missing; sequencing was by immunoSEQ multiplex PCR. This sample has about 51,000 clones, with around 77% found just once. This clone has only one observation. Germline CDR1 reads SNHLY; CDR2 reads FYNNEI. The CDR3 covers 15 residues. With 3 bases clipped from V and 4 bases from J, the junction kept 5 bases outside the gene matches. Sequenced material: CD4+ or CD8+ T cells sorted from blood, taken in a trial of the OX40 agonist ivuxolimab. The receptor was derived from an adult with an advanced solid tumor such as melanoma, head and neck, liver or kidney cancer. V gene TRBV2 combines with J gene TRBJ1-5; 8 positions agree with TRBD1. In DNA, the CDR3 is TGTGCCAGCAGTGAGAAGACAGGGGATAATCAGCCCCAGCATTTT. As protein: CASSEKTGDNQPQHF.